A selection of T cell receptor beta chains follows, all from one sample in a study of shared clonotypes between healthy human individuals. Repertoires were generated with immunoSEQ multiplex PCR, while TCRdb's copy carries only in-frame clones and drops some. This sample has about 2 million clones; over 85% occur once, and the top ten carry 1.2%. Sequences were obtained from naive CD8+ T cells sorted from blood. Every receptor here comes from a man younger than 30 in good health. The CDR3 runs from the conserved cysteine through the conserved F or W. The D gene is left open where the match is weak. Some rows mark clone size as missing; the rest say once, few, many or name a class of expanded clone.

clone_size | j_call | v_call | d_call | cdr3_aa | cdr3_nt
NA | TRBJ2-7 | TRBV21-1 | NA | CASSKVGESDQGIEQYF | TGTGCCAGCAGCAAAGTAGGGGAAAGCGACCAGGGGATCGAGCAGTACTTC
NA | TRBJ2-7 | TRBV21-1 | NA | CASSNGARDRPYEQYF | TGTGCCAGCAGCAACGGGGCTCGGGACAGACCCTACGAGCAGTACTTC
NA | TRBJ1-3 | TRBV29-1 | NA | CSVFTVSGNTIYF | TGCAGCGTTTTTACAGTCTCTGGAAACACCATATATTTT
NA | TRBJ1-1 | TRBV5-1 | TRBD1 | CASSYLQGARTEAFF | TGCGCCAGCAGTTATCTACAGGGGGCGCGGACTGAAGCTTTCTTT
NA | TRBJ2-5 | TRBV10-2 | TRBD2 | CASVGTSAEETQYF | TGCGCCAGCGTTGGGACTAGCGCCGAAGAGACCCAGTACTTC
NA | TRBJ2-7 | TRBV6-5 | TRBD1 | CASSYDRGGYEQYF | TGTGCCAGCAGTTACGACAGGGGTGGGTACGAGCAGTACTTC
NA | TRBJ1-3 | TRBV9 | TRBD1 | CASEEGTGGNTIYF | TGTGCCAGCGAGGAGGGGACAGGAGGAAACACCATATATTTT
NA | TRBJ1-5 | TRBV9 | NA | CASSTAPGDQPQHF | TGTGCCAGCAGCACCGCCCCGGGAGACCAGCCCCAGCATTTT
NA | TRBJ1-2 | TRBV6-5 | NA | CASSYSTGPNYGYTF | TGTGCCAGCAGTTACTCGACCGGCCCTAACTATGGCTACACCTTC
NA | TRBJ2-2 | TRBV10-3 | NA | CATRPAGLNTGELFF | TGTGCCACCCGTCCGGCAGGTCTGAATACCGGGGAGCTGTTTTTT
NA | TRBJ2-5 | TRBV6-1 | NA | CASRHLDSEQETQYF | TGTGCCAGCAGACACCTTGACAGCGAACAAGAGACCCAGTACTTC
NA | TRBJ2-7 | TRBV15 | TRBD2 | CATSRVLAGEQYF | TGTGCCACCAGCAGAGTACTAGCGGGGGAGCAGTACTTC
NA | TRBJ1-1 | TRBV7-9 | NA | CASSNPQANTEAFF | TGTGCCAGCAGCAACCCACAGGCAAACACTGAAGCTTTCTTT
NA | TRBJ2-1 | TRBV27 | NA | CASNRIREFYNEQFF | TGTGCCAGCAATAGAATACGGGAGTTCTACAATGAGCAGTTCTTC
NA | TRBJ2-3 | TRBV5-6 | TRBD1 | CASSLPARGLLYF | TGTGCCAGCAGCCTTCCGGCCAGGGGGCTGTTGTATTTT
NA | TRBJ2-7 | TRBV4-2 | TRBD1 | CASSQETGGEQYF | TGTGCCAGCAGCCAAGAGACAGGGGGCGAGCAGTACTTC
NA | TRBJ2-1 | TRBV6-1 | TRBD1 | CASSEEGAPYNEQFF | TGTGCCAGCAGTGAAGAGGGGGCCCCCTACAATGAGCAGTTCTTC
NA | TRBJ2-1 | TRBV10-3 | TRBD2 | CAISESEREGLGEQFF | TGTGCCATCAGTGAGTCGGAGCGGGAGGGCCTTGGTGAGCAGTTCTTC
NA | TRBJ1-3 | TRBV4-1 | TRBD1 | CASSQALGGFSGNTIYF | TGCGCCAGCAGCCAAGCTTTAGGGGGCTTTTCTGGAAACACCATATATTTT
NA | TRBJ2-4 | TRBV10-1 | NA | CASSPDQGLDSIQYF | TGCGCCAGCAGCCCCGACCAGGGGCTGGATAGCATTCAGTACTTC
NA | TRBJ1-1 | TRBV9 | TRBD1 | CASSTTGTGGTEAFF | TGTGCCAGCAGTACCACCGGGACAGGGGGCACTGAAGCTTTCTTT
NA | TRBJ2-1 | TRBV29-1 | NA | CSVDSGSSYNEQFF | TGCAGCGTTGATAGTGGAAGCTCCTACAATGAGCAGTTCTTC
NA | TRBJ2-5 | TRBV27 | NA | CASSEVPKPETQYF | TGTGCCAGCAGCGAGGTACCCAAACCGGAGACCCAGTACTTC
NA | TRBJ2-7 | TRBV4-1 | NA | CASSQIGLSSYEQYF | TGCGCCAGCAGCCAGATCGGACTGTCCTCCTACGAGCAGTACTTC
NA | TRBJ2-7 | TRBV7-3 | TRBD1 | CASSLTAGGIYEQYF | TGTGCCAGCAGCTTAACGGCAGGGGGCATATACGAGCAGTACTTC
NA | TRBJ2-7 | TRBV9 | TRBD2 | CASSVESGSSHEQYF | TGTGCCAGCAGCGTAGAGAGCGGGAGTTCCCACGAGCAGTACTTC
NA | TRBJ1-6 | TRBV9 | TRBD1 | CASSVDRGGPPLHF | TGTGCCAGCAGCGTAGACAGGGGAGGACCACCCCTCCACTTT
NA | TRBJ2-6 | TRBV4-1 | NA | CASSLRDGEEVTSGANVLTF | TGCGCCAGCAGCCTTCGGGACGGGGAGGAGGTAACCTCTGGGGCCAACGTCCTGACTTTC
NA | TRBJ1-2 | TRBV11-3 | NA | CASSLRQAMSRGYTF | TGTGCCAGCAGCCTCCGACAGGCTATGTCAAGGGGCTACACCTTC
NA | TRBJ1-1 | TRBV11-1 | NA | CASSLIWETEAFF | TGTGCCAGCAGCTTAATCTGGGAGACTGAAGCTTTCTTT
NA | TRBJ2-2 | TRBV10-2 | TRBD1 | CASRQGQGSPGELFF | TGCGCCAGCAGGCAAGGACAGGGTAGCCCCGGGGAGCTGTTTTTT
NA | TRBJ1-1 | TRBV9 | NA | CASSAGPPTQVNTEAFF | TGTGCCAGCAGCGCGGGACCGCCTACTCAGGTGAACACTGAAGCTTTCTTT
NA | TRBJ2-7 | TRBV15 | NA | CATSRPTGNSYEQYF | TGTGCCACCAGCAGACCTACAGGGAACTCCTACGAGCAGTACTTC
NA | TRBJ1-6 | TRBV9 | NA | CASSAPDSLSPLHF | TGTGCCAGCAGCGCGCCCGACAGCCTTTCACCCCTCCACTTT
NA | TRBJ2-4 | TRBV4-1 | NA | CASSQDPGASGAYF | TGCGCCAGCAGCCAAGACCCCGGGGCGAGTGGCGCGTACTTC
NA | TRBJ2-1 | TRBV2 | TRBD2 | CASTDPRGLVYNEQFF | TGTGCCAGCACCGACCCGCGGGGACTAGTGTACAATGAGCAGTTCTTC
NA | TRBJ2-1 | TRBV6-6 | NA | CASSYSWFEQFF | TGTGCCAGCAGTTACTCTTGGTTTGAGCAGTTCTTC
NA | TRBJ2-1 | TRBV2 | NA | CASSSPSYSPGPSYNEQFF | TGTGCCAGCAGTAGTCCCTCGTACTCGCCGGGCCCATCCTACAATGAGCAGTTCTTC
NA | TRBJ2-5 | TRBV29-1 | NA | CSVEGNQETQYF | TGCAGCGTTGAGGGGAACCAAGAGACCCAGTACTTC
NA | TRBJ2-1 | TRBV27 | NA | CASSFSGEQFF | TGTGCCAGCAGTTTTAGCGGAGAGCAGTTCTTC
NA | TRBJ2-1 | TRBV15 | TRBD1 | CATSGRDRDYNEQFF | TGTGCCACCAGCGGCCGGGACAGGGATTACAATGAGCAGTTCTTC
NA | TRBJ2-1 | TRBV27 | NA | CASSWAANYNEQFF | TGTGCCAGCAGTTGGGCAGCTAACTACAATGAGCAGTTCTTC
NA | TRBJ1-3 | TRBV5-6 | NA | CASSRGTMAGNTIYF | TGTGCCAGCAGCCGGGGGACTATGGCTGGAAACACCATATATTTT
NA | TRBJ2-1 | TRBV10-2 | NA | CASTVDSNEQFF | TGCGCCAGTACTGTGGACTCCAATGAGCAGTTCTTC
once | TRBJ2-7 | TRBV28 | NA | CASSFSGPRNEQYF | TGTGCCAGCAGTTTTTCGGGGCCTCGGAACGAGCAGTACTTC
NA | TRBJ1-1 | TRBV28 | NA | CASNGNMNTEAFF | TGTGCCAGCAATGGGAACATGAACACTGAAGCTTTCTTT
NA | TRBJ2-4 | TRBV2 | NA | CASIENLAKNIQYF | TGTGCCAGCATCGAGAACCTAGCCAAAAACATTCAGTACTTC
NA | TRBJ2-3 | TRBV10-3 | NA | CAISGGETQYF | TGTGCCATCAGTGGCGGGGAAACGCAGTATTTT
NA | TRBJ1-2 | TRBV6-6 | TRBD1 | CASSTGQGDGYTF | TGTGCCAGCAGTACCGGACAGGGGGATGGCTACACCTTC
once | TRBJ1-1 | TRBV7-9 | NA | CASSFPEQGWGTEAFF | TGTGCCAGCAGCTTCCCTGAACAGGGTTGGGGAACTGAAGCTTTCTTT
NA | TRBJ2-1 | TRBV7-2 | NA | CASSSLSYNEQFF | TGTGCCAGCAGCTCTCTCAGCTACAATGAGCAGTTCTTC
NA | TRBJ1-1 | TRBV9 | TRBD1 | CASSVSELTGDSTEAFF | TGTGCCAGCAGCGTATCGGAGCTTACAGGGGATTCCACTGAAGCTTTCTTT
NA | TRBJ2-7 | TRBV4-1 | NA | CASSQDRGPYEQYF | TGCGCCAGCAGCCAAGACCGGGGCCCCTACGAGCAGTACTTC
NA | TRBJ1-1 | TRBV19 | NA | CASSTQGSGAEAFF | TGTGCCAGTAGTACCCAGGGGAGTGGGGCTGAAGCTTTCTTT
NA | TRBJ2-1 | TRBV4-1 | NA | CASSQTLGGSSYNEQFF | TGCGCCAGCAGCCAGACACTGGGGGGCAGCTCCTACAATGAGCAGTTCTTC